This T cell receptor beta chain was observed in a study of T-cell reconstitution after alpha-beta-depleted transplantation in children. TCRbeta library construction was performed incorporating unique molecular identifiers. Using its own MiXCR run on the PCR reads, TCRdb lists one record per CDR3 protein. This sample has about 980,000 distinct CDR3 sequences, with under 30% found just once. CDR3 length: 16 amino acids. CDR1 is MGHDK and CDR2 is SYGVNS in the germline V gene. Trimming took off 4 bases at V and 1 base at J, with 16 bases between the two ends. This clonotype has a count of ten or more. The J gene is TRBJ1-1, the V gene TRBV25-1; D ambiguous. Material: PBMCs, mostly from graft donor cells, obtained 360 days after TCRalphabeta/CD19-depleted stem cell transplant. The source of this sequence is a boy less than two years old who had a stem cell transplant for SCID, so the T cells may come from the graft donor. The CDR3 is CASSAPLGWGNTEAFF. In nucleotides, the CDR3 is TGTGCCAGCAGTGCTCCTCTCGGGTGGGGGAACACTGAAGCTTTCTTT.